Described below is a single T cell receptor beta chain sequence and its context. Its specificity is unknown. Sequencing of TCR beta was performed on blood CD8+ and CD4+ T cells. It was with random hexamers that 0.5 to 1 ug RNA was reverse transcribed. TCRdb reanalysed the immunoSEQ multiplex PCR reads using MiXCR and keeps one entry per CDR3 protein. This repertoire shows roughly 190,000 distinct CDR3 sequences, approximately 95% found once; its top ten account for around 0.16%. Germline assignment: CDR1 MGHRA and CDR2 YSYEKL. This CDR3 has 15 residues. V was clipped by 4 bases and J by 5 bases, with 17 bases between them. The source of the sample is a study of CD8 T cells in Susac syndrome. Looking at the study overall: When their blood was taken, the Susac syndrome patients had either not yet had any therapy, were taking corticosteroids, or were taking intravenous immunoglobulin alone. General observations from the study: The total CD8+ repertoires yielded fewer than 20 Susac-specific public clones and the CD8+ TEMRA repertoires yielded four or five.

The rearrangement uses TRBV4-1 and TRBJ1-1; maybe TRBD1 (5 bases). Source material: CD8+ T cells from PBMCs. This TCR was recovered from a human donor with Susac syndrome. The CDR3 region is CASSPYGGSRTEAFF. The CDR3 bases are TGCGCCAGCAGCCCATACGGGGGGAGTCGGACTGAAGCTTTCTTT.